One sample yielded the 10 T cell receptor beta chains listed below, sequenced in a study of early stage breast cancer tumors. Using immunoSEQ multiplex PCR, the repertoire was profiled, and TCRdb retains in-frame clones only, with some absent. The repertoire holds just over 50,000 clones, with around four fifths as singletons. Material for sequencing was blood. The receptors were sampled from a person aged 35-49 years with breast cancer.

The chain employs TRBV5-4 and TRBJ1-1, with a tentative D call TRBD1 (6 bases). Germline assignment: CDR1 SGHNT and CDR2 YYREEE (reference sequence). The CDR3 is 15 residues long. V was shortened by 1 base and J by 1 base, with 11 bases between the two germline ends. CDR3 in DNA: TGTGCCAGCAGCTTGTTTACAGGGACGAACACTGAAGCTTTCTTT. Translated: CASSLFTGTNTEAFF.

V gene TRBV5-1 combines with J gene TRBJ2-5, with 7 bases fitting TRBD2. Unmatched junction bases numbered 7, after V lost 7 bases and J lost 4 bases. From germline, CDR1 is SGHRS and CDR2 YFSETQ. The CDR3 is 13 amino acids. CDR3 in DNA: TGCGCCAGCGGGAGGGCTTCAGGAGAGACCCAGTACTTC. It codes for CASGRASGETQYF.

The chain carries TRBV7-9 and TRBJ2-7, with 9 bases aligning to TRBD1. Per the germline V gene, CDR1 is SEHNR and CDR2 is FQNEAQ (reference sequence). Losses at the gene ends were 4 bases for V and 6 bases for J; bases not matched to a gene: 10. This CDR3 region has 15 residues. Here the CDR3 reads CASSSNRDRASEQYF. CDR3 in DNA: TGTGCCAGCAGCTCCAATCGGGACAGGGCGTCCGAGCAGTACTTC.

This chain joins TRBV18 and TRBJ2-4; TRBD1 matches at 8 bases. Trimming removed 3 bases from V and 9 bases from J; junction bases left unmatched: 4. This CDR3 spans 13 amino acids. Germline V CDR1 and CDR2: KGHSH, LQKENI. For the CDR3, the DNA is TGTGCCAGCTCACCCCAACAGGGGGGCATTCAGTACTTC. It codes for CASSPQQGGIQYF.

The chain links TRBV9 to TRBJ2-3; 9 positions match TRBD2. The J segment lost 1 base and the V segment lost 6 bases, leaving 3 bases of the junction unmatched. Germline CDR1 SGDLS, CDR2 YYNGEE. The CDR3 loop spans 14 amino acids. Here the CDR3 DNA reads TGTGCCAGCACTCGACTAGCGGGCACAGATACGCAGTATTTT. It encodes CASTRLAGTDTQYF. Full variable domain (rest looked up from reference TRBV9 and TRBJ2-3): DSGVTQTPKHLITATGQRVTLRCSPRSGDLSVYWYQQSLDQGLQFLIQYYNGEERAKGNILERFSAQQFPDLHSELNLSSLELGDSALYFCASTRLAGTDTQYFGPGTRLTVL.

The rearrangement joins TRBV29-1 to TRBJ2-2; 10 bases map to TRBD1. The J segment lost 7 bases and the V segment lost 4 bases, leaving 12 bases of the junction unmatched. The germline gives CDR1 SQVTM, CDR2 ANQGSEA. This CDR3 has 16 amino acids. The CDR3 protein is CSVGERQGAQVGELFF. DNA for the CDR3: TGCAGCGTTGGAGAACGACAGGGGGCTCAGGTCGGGGAGCTGTTTTTT.

The chain carries TRBV7-9 and TRBJ2-6; D call uncertain. Germline V gives CDR1 SEHNR, CDR2 FQNEAQ (reference sequence). There are 15 residues in the CDR3. V shed 2 bases and J shed 2 bases, with 7 bases lying between them. The CDR3 protein is CASSLMDTGANVLTF. The CDR3 nucleotides are TGTGCCAGCAGCTTAATGGATACTGGGGCCAACGTCCTGACTTTC. The full variable domain, rest sourced from reference TRBV7-9 and TRBJ2-6, is DTGVSQNPRHKITKRGQNVTFRCDPISEHNRLYWYRQTLGQGPEFLTYFQNEAQLEKSRLLSDRFSAERPKGSFSTLEIQRTEQGDSAMYLCASSLMDTGANVLTFGAGSRLTVL.

The chain couples TRBV10-1 to TRBJ2-2, with 7 bases matching TRBD1. V lost 5 bases and J lost 7; bases outside the gene matches: 7. Looked up from germline, CDR1 is WNHNN and CDR2 is SYGVQD (reference sequence). The CDR3 loop spans 14 amino acids. The CDR3 region is CASSRYRGGGELFF. In DNA, the CDR3 is TGCGCCAGCAGTCGCTACAGGGGTGGCGGGGAGCTGTTTTTT.

V gene TRBV5-1 combines with J gene TRBJ2-1; 11 bases are a match to TRBD2. V lost 2 bases and J lost 8; bases outside the gene matches: 6. The V gene's germline CDR1 is SGHRS and CDR2 YFSETQ. CDR3 length equals 15 residues. CDR3 coding DNA: TGCGCCAGCAGCTTAAATAGCGGGAGGGCTTATGAGCAGTTCTTC. Encoded protein: CASSLNSGRAYEQFF.

V gene TRBV5-1 combines with J gene TRBJ2-1, with TRBD2 matching over 8 bases. V trimming: 0 bases; J trimming: 9 bases; junction bases outside the gene matches: 11. The CDR3 runs 16 residues. From germline, CDR1 is SGHRS and CDR2 YFSETQ. CDR3 sequence reads: CASSLGLANIISEQFF. CDR3 nucleotide sequence: TGCGCCAGCAGCTTGGGACTAGCGAACATAATCAGTGAGCAGTTCTTC.